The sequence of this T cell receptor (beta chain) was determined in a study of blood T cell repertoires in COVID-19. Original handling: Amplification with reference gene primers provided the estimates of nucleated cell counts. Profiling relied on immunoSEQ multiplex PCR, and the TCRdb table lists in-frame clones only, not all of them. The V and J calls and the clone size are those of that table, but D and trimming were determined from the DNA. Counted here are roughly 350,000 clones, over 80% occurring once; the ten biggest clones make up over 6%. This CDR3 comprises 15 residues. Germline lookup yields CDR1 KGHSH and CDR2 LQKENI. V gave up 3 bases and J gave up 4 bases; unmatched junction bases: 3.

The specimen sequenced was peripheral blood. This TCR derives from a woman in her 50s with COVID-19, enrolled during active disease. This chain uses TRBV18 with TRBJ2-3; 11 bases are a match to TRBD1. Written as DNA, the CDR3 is TGTGCCAGCTCACCGGGACAGGGGGGTGCAGATACGCAGTATTTT. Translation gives CASSPGQGGADTQYF.